Listed below are T cell receptor beta chains from one sample, sequenced in a study of blood T cell repertoires in COVID-19. Sequencing was performed with immunoSEQ multiplex PCR; in TCRdb, only in-frame clones are kept and a portion is missing. The sample shows roughly 230,000 clones, approximately 86% of them seen only once. The sequenced sample was peripheral blood. The receptors originated from an elderly woman with acute or convalescent COVID-19. CDR3s include the opening cysteine and the closing phenylalanine or tryptophan. The D gene is left open where the match is weak. A clone size is listed for some rows: how often the clone was seen (once, few, many), or a class if it is expanded.

cdr3_nt | cdr3_aa | j_call | v_call | d_call | clone_size
TGTGCCAGCAGTTCGCCCTATGTAGGGGCAAGCACTGAAGCTTTCTTT | CASSSPYVGASTEAFF | TRBJ1-1 | TRBV27 | - | -
TGTGCCAGCACTTTAGTGGTCGGGGTCGGGGGCTACACCTTC | CASTLVVGVGGYTF | TRBJ1-2 | TRBV5-6 | - | once
TGTGCCAGCAGTGAAAATGGGGACAGACATCGTTTC | CASSENGDRHRF | TRBJ2-7 | TRBV6-1 | TRBD1 | -
TGCGCCAGCAGCTTGGTCCCAGGGCCTGGGGCAGATACGCAGTATTTT | CASSLVPGPGADTQYF | TRBJ2-3 | TRBV5-1 | - | -
TGTGCCAGCAGCCAAGTGATTGTTCGGACAGGGGGGGAAAAACTGTTTTTT | CASSQVIVRTGGEKLFF | TRBJ1-4 | TRBV3-1/TRBV3-2 | TRBD1 | -
TGTGCCAGCTCACCACGAGGGGGCTGGACTGAAGCTTTCTTT | CASSPRGGWTEAFF | TRBJ1-1 | TRBV18 | TRBD1 | few
TGTGCCAGCAGTGAAGCATTTGGCGGGCAAGCTAACTATGGCTACACCTTC | CASSEAFGGQANYGYTF | TRBJ1-2 | TRBV6-1 | - | -
TGTGCCAGTAGTCCCGCGTACTCTGGGGCCAACGTCCTGACTTTC | CASSPAYSGANVLTF | TRBJ2-6 | TRBV19 | - | few
TGTGCCAGCAGTCCCTCAGGCCCCTCCTACGAGCAGTACTTC | CASSPSGPSYEQYF | TRBJ2-7 | TRBV7-9 | - | few
TGTGCCAGCAGCCAAAACCCGACAATCCCGGATGAAAAACTGTTTTTT | CASSQNPTIPDEKLFF | TRBJ1-4 | TRBV3-1/TRBV3-2 | - | -
TGTGCCAGCAGTGAGACAATAGGCGACATTCAGTACTTC | CASSETIGDIQYF | TRBJ2-4 | TRBV6-4 | - | -
TGTGCCACCCGACAGGGGAGGTATGGCTACACCTTC | CATRQGRYGYTF | TRBJ1-2 | TRBV30 | TRBD1 | -
TGCGCCAGCAGCCACCCACAGGGATCGCCTAATTCACCCCTCCACTTT | CASSHPQGSPNSPLHF | TRBJ1-6 | TRBV4-1 | - | few
TGTGCCAGCAGCCTAGGCCTAGGGGAACAAGAGACCCAGTACTTC | CASSLGLGEQETQYF | TRBJ2-5 | TRBV3-1/TRBV3-2 | - | once
TGTGCCAGCAGCCCCGAGATCAGGGAGACCCAGTACTTC | CASSPEIRETQYF | TRBJ2-5 | TRBV7-2 | - | few
TGTGCCAGTAGTATATCGGCGGGAGACGGTCAGCAGCCCCAGCATTTT | CASSISAGDGQQPQHF | TRBJ1-5 | TRBV19 | - | -
TGCGCCAGCAGCTTCGGGGTTTACAATGAGCAGTTCTTC | CASSFGVYNEQFF | TRBJ2-1 | TRBV5-1 | - | once
TGTGCCAGCAGCTTGCAGCGTGCCACTGAAGCTTTCTTT | CASSLQRATEAFF | TRBJ1-1 | TRBV5-8 | - | -
TGTGCCAGCAGCACCGACAGTTACAATGAGCAGTTCTTC | CASSTDSYNEQFF | TRBJ2-1 | TRBV2 | - | -
TGTGCCAGCAGCTGGAATAATGCCGGGACAGGGACGAACACCGGGGAGCTGTTTTTT | CASSWNNAGTGTNTGELFF | TRBJ2-2 | TRBV9 | TRBD1 | -
TGCGCCAGCAGCTCTCCGCGGGGGAGCCAAGAGACCCAGTACTTC | CASSSPRGSQETQYF | TRBJ2-5 | TRBV5-1 | TRBD2 | -
TGTGCCAGTACGACAGGGTTGAACACCGGGGAGCTGTTTTTT | CASTTGLNTGELFF | TRBJ2-2 | TRBV19 | TRBD1 | -
TGCAGCGTCAACCGTAGAACCCAGGGTATCGACACTGAAGCTTTCTTT | CSVNRRTQGIDTEAFF | TRBJ1-1 | TRBV29-1 | - | -
TGTGCCAGCAAACTAGCGGGGGCCGGCTCCTACAATGAGCAGTTCTTC | CASKLAGAGSYNEQFF | TRBJ2-1 | TRBV2 | TRBD2 | -
TGTGCCAGCAGTGAAGCGCCGACAGGGGTCATCTCCTACGAGCAGTACTTC | CASSEAPTGVISYEQYF | TRBJ2-7 | TRBV2 | TRBD1 | -
TGTGCCTGGAGTGTAAGGGCAGGGGATGGCTACACCTTC | CAWSVRAGDGYTF | TRBJ1-2 | TRBV30 | - | -
TGTGCCAGCAGGACCAGCGGCGAAAATCAGCCCCAGCATTTT | CASRTSGENQPQHF | TRBJ1-5 | TRBV6-6 | - | -
TGTGCCAGCAGCCCTACCATAGGAGAGAATTCACCCCTCCACTTT | CASSPTIGENSPLHF | TRBJ1-6 | TRBV21-1 | - | -
TGTGCCAGCAGCCCAGGACAGGGGGCATTCTACGAGCAGTACTTC | CASSPGQGAFYEQYF | TRBJ2-7 | TRBV9 | TRBD1 | few
TGCGCCAGCAGCCAAGTAAGGGACAGGTCCTCTGGAAACACCATATATTTT | CASSQVRDRSSGNTIYF | TRBJ1-3 | TRBV4-1 | TRBD1 | -
TGTGCCAGCAAACCCTGGACGGGGAAGAACACTGAAGCTTTCTTT | CASKPWTGKNTEAFF | TRBJ1-1 | TRBV27 | - | -
TGTGCCAGCACCGGAGCCCCCGGGACAGGGGTCACTGAAGCTTTCTTT | CASTGAPGTGVTEAFF | TRBJ1-1 | TRBV28 | TRBD1 | -
TGCGCCAGCAGCTTGGGGGCGCTCGATAATTCACCCCTCCACTTT | CASSLGALDNSPLHF | TRBJ1-6 | TRBV5-1 | - | once
TGTGCCAGCAGCACGCAGGGGGCAAGAGATCAGCCCCAGCATTTT | CASSTQGARDQPQHF | TRBJ1-5 | TRBV7-9 | TRBD1 | once
TGTGCTAGTGGGGCCGGGACAGAAGAGACCCAGTACTTC | CASGAGTEETQYF | TRBJ2-5 | TRBV12-5 | TRBD1 | -
TGTGCCAGCAGCTTAGGTATCGGTTATGAATCTAACTATGAAGCTTTCTTT | CASSLGIGYESNYEAFF | TRBJ1-1 | TRBV7-8 | - | -
TGTGCCAGCAGTTGGCGGTACGAGCAGTACTTC | CASSWRYEQYF | TRBJ2-7 | TRBV5-6 | - | -
TGTGCCAGCAGTTTCGGGACAGGGGGCCAGCCTGTTTATTTT | CASSFGTGGQPVYF | TRBJ2-3 | TRBV27 | TRBD1 | -
TGTGCCAGCAGCTTTTTTTCAGTTAAATCTGGAAACACCATATATTTT | CASSFFSVKSGNTIYF | TRBJ1-3 | TRBV7-2 | - | -
TGTGCCAGCAGCCAAGATCTCGCTAGCAACACCGGGGAGCTGTTTTTT | CASSQDLASNTGELFF | TRBJ2-2 | TRBV14 | - | -
TGTGCCAGCAGCCGGGACAGGGGGGGAAACATAAAAGAGACCCAGTACTTC | CASSRDRGGNIKETQYF | TRBJ2-5 | TRBV2 | TRBD1 | -
TGTGCCAGCAGTGAAGCGGGACAGGGCCGCTACACCTTC | CASSEAGQGRYTF | TRBJ1-2 | TRBV2 | TRBD1 | -
TGTGCCAGCAGCAGGACAGCAACTAATGAAAAACTGTTTTTT | CASSRTATNEKLFF | TRBJ1-4 | TRBV11-3 | - | -
TGTGCCAGCAGTGAATCCCTAGGGGGCATGGAGACCCAGTACTTC | CASSESLGGMETQYF | TRBJ2-5 | TRBV25-1 | TRBD1 | -
TGTGCCAGCAGCGCCGGGACTAGCCTACATGAGCAGTTCTTC | CASSAGTSLHEQFF | TRBJ2-1 | TRBV9 | TRBD2 | -
TGTGCCAGCAGCTTGGACAGGGCCACAGATACGCAGTATTTT | CASSLDRATDTQYF | TRBJ2-3 | TRBV7-2 | TRBD1 | -
TGTGCCAGCGCCGTAGGGGCCCCTGATGAAAAACTGTTTTTT | CASAVGAPDEKLFF | TRBJ1-4 | TRBV7-9 | - | few
TGTGCCAGCAGCGTCACAGGGCCCTCCTACGAGCAGTACTTC | CASSVTGPSYEQYF | TRBJ2-7 | TRBV5-5 | - | -
TGCGCCAGCAGCCAAGCCCAGTCCGGGACAGATAACTATGGCTACACCTTC | CASSQAQSGTDNYGYTF | TRBJ1-2 | TRBV4-1 | TRBD1 | -
TGCGCCAGCAGCTTGGAGGGACAGGGGGCGTCCAATGAGCAGTTCTTC | CASSLEGQGASNEQFF | TRBJ2-1 | TRBV5-1 | TRBD1 | -